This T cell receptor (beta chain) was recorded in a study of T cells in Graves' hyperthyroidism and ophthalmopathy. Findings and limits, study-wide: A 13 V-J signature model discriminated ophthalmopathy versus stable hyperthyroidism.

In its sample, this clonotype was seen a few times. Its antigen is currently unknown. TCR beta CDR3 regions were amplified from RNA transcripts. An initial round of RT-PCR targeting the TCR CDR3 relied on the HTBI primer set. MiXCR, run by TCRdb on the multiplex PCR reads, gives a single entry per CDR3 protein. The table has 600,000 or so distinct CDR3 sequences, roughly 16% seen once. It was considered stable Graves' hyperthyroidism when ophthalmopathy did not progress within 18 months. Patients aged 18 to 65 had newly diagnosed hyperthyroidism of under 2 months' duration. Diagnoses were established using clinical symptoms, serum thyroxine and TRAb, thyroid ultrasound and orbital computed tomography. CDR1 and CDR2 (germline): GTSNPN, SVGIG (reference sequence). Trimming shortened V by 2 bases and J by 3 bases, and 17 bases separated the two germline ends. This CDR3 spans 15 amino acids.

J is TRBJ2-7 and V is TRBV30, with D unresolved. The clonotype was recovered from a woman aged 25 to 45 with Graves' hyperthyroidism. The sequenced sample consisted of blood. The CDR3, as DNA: TGTGCCTGGAGTCCTGACCCCCCTTTGCTCTACGAGCAGTACTTC. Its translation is CAWSPDPPLLYEQYF.